This passage covers 3 T cell receptor beta chains from one sample sequenced in a study of identical twins. TCRdb processed the 5' RACE reads anew with MiXCR; each CDR3 protein has one entry. The sample holds just under 550,000 distinct CDR3 sequences, 13% to 15% seen once. The same sample was also studied in work on yellow fever vaccine responses in identical twins.

Sequencing was done on a sample of CD4+ T cells sorted from blood. Receptors were obtained from a woman under 30 in good health.

This clonotype was detected only a few times. The V call is TRBV7-9, the J call TRBJ1-2; D is unclear. Germline V gene sequence: CDR1 SEHNR, CDR2 FQNEAQ (reference sequence). The CDR3 consists of 15 residues. Between the trimmed V and J ends, which lost 5 bases and 0 bases, there was a span of 13 bases. The CDR3 spells CASSRPGSSNYGYTF. The CDR3 DNA is TGTGCCAGCAGCCGTCCCGGGTCCTCTAACTATGGCTACACCTTC.

This clonotype was detected ten times or more. This chain links TRBV4-1 with TRBJ2-3; 9 nucleotides match TRBD2. After removal of 3 bases from V and 4 bases from J, the junction contained 11 bases not matched to a gene. The V gene's germline CDR1 is MGHRA and CDR2 YSYEKL. CDR3 size: 17 residues. The CDR3 here is CASSQQSGTSSADTQYF. In DNA, the CDR3 is TGCGCCAGCAGCCAGCAATCCGGGACTAGCAGTGCAGATACGCAGTATTTT.

This sequence joins TRBV6-5 and TRBJ1-1; maybe TRBD1 (5 bases). V lost 0 bases and J 1 base, leaving 15 bases between the germline ends. CDR3 length equals 17 residues. Germline CDR1 is MNHEY and CDR2 is SVGAGI. The CDR3 nucleotides are TGTGCCAGCAGTTACTCCTTCAGGGCGGTAAAGAACACTGAAGCTTTCTTT. It is translated as CASSYSFRAVKNTEAFF.